This T cell receptor (beta chain) was sequenced for a study of blood T cell repertoires in COVID-19. Across the study: Donors in the United States, Italy and Spain gave samples during acute or convalescent COVID-19. In each case, the material was cDNA or gDNA derived from T cells, B-cell-depleted T cells, or PBMCs.

As originally analysed: By means of reference gene primer amplification, nucleated cell counts were estimated. Repertoires were generated with immunoSEQ multiplex PCR, while TCRdb's copy carries only in-frame clones and drops some. D and trimming were read from the DNA, whereas the V and J calls and clone size are those reported in that table. The top ten clones hold roughly 5% of a sample with around 150,000 clones, 80% to 95% of them seen once. Germline CDR1 is SGHVS and CDR2 is FQNEAQ. Trimming removed 5 bases from V and 2 bases from J; junction bases left unmatched: 5. This CDR3 has 14 amino acids.

J is TRBJ1-2 and V is TRBV7-8, with 7 bases identical to TRBD1. The material sequenced was peripheral blood. This sequence was found in a woman aged 45 to 65 with acute or convalescent COVID-19. The CDR3 loop is CASSPSGQNYGYTF. The CDR3 DNA reads TGTGCCAGCAGCCCATCGGGACAGAACTATGGCTACACCTTC.